The T cell receptor beta chain described here comes from a study of T cells after yellow fever vaccination. Study-wide results and caveats: A large majority of primary-vaccination clones showed up again after the booster (under 98% CD4, 75% to 90% CD8).

The CDR3 is 11 residues long. V dropped 3 bases and J dropped 9 bases, with 9 bases sitting between them. Germline V lookup: CDR1 LNHDA, CDR2 SQIVND (reference sequence). Points on this clonotype: What it binds is unknown.

5'RACE template switching added a universal primer site and UMIs to TCR cDNA. MiXCR was run by TCRdb on the 5' RACE reads, yielding one entry per CDR3 protein. Among hundreds of thousands of distinct CDR3 sequences, 20% to 25% were seen once, and the ten largest hold about 17%. The source was PBMCs, collected less than 25 days after the first yellow fever vaccination. This TCR was recovered from a man between 18 and 29 years old who received the YFV17D yellow fever vaccine. The genes are TRBV19 and TRBJ2-7; maybe TRBD2 (5 bases). CDR3 protein: CASSIWGVQYF. The CDR3 coding sequence is TGTGCCAGTAGTATTTGGGGAGTGCAGTACTTC.